The clone carrying this T cell receptor (beta chain) was seen many times. This sample was taken from a study of T-cell reconstitution after alpha-beta-depleted transplantation in children. From germline, CDR1 is DFQATT and CDR2 SNEGSKA (reference sequence). Trimming at V came to 7 bases and at J to 4 bases, leaving 8 bases not matched to a gene. The CDR3 length is 13 residues. Researchers prepared the TCRbeta library using unique molecular identifiers, the study reports. TCRdb independently ran MiXCR on the PCR reads; one entry per CDR3 protein. The data show 150,000 to 200,000 distinct CDR3 sequences, with over 5.5% seen just once and approximately 2.9% held by the top ten.

This TCR was recovered from a human donor who donated a stem cell graft to a child with Wiskott-Aldrich syndrome. The material was PBMCs from the stem cell graft donor, obtained from the stem cell graft. The chain has TRBV20-1 and TRBJ2-7; 9 positions agree with TRBD1. In DNA form, the CDR3 reads TGCAGTGTGCCGGGACAGGGTCGTTACGAGCAGTACTTC. Encoded protein: CSVPGQGRYEQYF.